The 25 T cell receptor beta chains given below trace back to one sample, sequenced in a study of OX40 agonist ivuxolimab in advanced cancers. Repertoires were generated with immunoSEQ multiplex PCR, while TCRdb's copy carries only in-frame clones and drops some. The table has under 70,000 clones, 86% seen once. The specimen comprised CD4+ or CD8+ T cells sorted from blood, sampled in a trial of the OX40 agonist ivuxolimab. These receptors all come from an adult with an advanced solid tumor such as melanoma, head and neck, liver or kidney cancer.

The rearrangement links TRBV5-1 to TRBJ2-1; D may correspond to TRBD1 or TRBD2 (5 bases each). This CDR3 contains 12 residues. The ends were cut back, 3 bases at V and 8 bases at J, with 9 bases in the middle. The germline gives CDR1 SGHRS, CDR2 YFSETQ. The CDR3, as DNA: TGCGCCAGCAGCTCTTTGGGGGATGAGCAGTTCTTC. Its protein is CASSSLGDEQFF.

The rearrangement uses TRBV18 and TRBJ2-1; tentative D call: TRBD1 (7 bases). The germline gives CDR1 KGHSH, CDR2 LQKENI. Deletions cut 3 bases from V and 4 bases from J, with 13 bases between. The CDR3 runs to 15 residues. CDR3 in amino acids: CASSPQGGVYNEQFF. In DNA, the CDR3 is TGTGCCAGCTCACCCCAGGGGGGAGTTTACAATGAGCAGTTCTTC.

The J gene is TRBJ1-1, the V gene TRBV19; 8 bases match TRBD1. The CDR3 totals 14 residues. V lost 5 bases, J lost 4 bases, and 6 bases stayed unmatched. Germline V CDR1 and CDR2: LNHDA, SQIVND (reference sequence). The CDR3 reads CASSQAGGATEAFF. CDR3 coding DNA: TGTGCCAGTAGTCAGGCAGGGGGCGCCACTGAAGCTTTCTTT.

This clone was recorded a few times. V gene TRBV11-3 combines with J gene TRBJ2-5; no definite D call. This CDR3 region has 14 residues. Germline loops: CDR1 SGHNT, CDR2 YENEEA. The V and J ends lost 2 bases and 2 bases respectively, with 9 bases between them. The CDR3 here is CASSLRAVQETQYF. Here the CDR3 DNA reads TGTGCCAGCAGCTTAAGGGCAGTTCAAGAGACCCAGTACTTC.

This clone has a single count. The rearrangement joins TRBV6-1 to TRBJ2-2, with 9 nucleotides matching TRBD1. Germline loops: CDR1 MNHNS, CDR2 SASEGT. CDR3 length equals 15 residues. The V segment lost 6 bases and the J segment 4 bases; nucleotides outside the gene matches: 6. The CDR3 coding sequence is TGTGCCAGCAGAACGGGACAGGGAAGCACCGGGGAGCTGTTTTTT. This sequence encodes CASRTGQGSTGELFF.

V and J are TRBV5-1 and TRBJ2-5; D is possibly TRBD2 (6 bases). Germline values: CDR1 SGHRS, CDR2 YFSETQ. The ends were cut back, 4 bases at V and 1 base at J, with 23 bases in the middle. CDR3 length equals 18 residues. Here the CDR3 DNA reads TGCGCCAGCAGCCCTCTGGGTCCTCACGGAGGGATCCAAGAGACCCAGTACTTC. This translates into CASSPLGPHGGIQETQYF.

This clone came up once. The rearrangement joins TRBV10-3 to TRBJ2-5; D unresolved. Trimming stripped 2 bases from V and 5 bases from J, with 6 bases between. Germline V CDR1 and CDR2: ENHRY, SYGVKD. There are 12 residues in the CDR3. This chain's CDR3 is CAISEGSETQYF. The CDR3 DNA reads TGTGCCATCAGTGAGGGGTCCGAGACCCAGTACTTC.

This clone was counted only a few times. The chain is built from TRBV14 and TRBJ2-1, with D tentatively TRBD1 or TRBD2 (6 bases each). This CDR3 comprises 17 residues. Germline V gives CDR1 SGHDN, CDR2 FVKESK. The ends were cut back, 3 bases at V and 0 bases at J, with 15 bases in the middle. DNA for the CDR3: TGTGCCAGCAGCCAGAGGGGGAGGATGAGCTCCTACAATGAGCAGTTCTTC. Translated, it gives CASSQRGRMSSYNEQFF.

This clone was seen a few times. The chain has TRBV4-2 and TRBJ2-5, with no clear D. Germline V gene sequence: CDR1 LGHNA, CDR2 YNFKEQ. Trimming took off 0 bases at V and 3 bases at J, with 5 bases between the two ends. The CDR3 has 13 amino acids. The CDR3 loop reads CASSQDRKETQYF. The CDR3 nucleotides read TGTGCCAGCAGCCAAGATAGAAAAGAGACCCAGTACTTC.

The genes are TRBV6-5 and TRBJ1-1; a weak D match, TRBD1 (5 bases). The ends were cut back, 5 bases at V and 9 bases at J, with 19 bases in the middle. CDR1 is MNHEY, CDR2 SVGAGI, per germline. The CDR3 consists of 14 residues. The CDR3 region is CASSTDGAGGQAFF. CDR3 nucleotides: TGTGCCAGCAGTACCGACGGGGCTGGGGGACAAGCTTTCTTT.

The chain carries TRBV6-5 and TRBJ1-2; D may be TRBD1 (6 bases). Germline V gene data show CDR1 as MNHEY and CDR2 as SVGAGI. The CDR3 is 12 amino acids. Trimming took off 2 bases at V and 7 bases at J, with 8 bases between the two ends. The CDR3 coding sequence is TGTGCCAGCAGTTACGGGGGGCCTGGCTACACCTTC. It specifies CASSYGGPGYTF.

The V gene is TRBV19, the J gene TRBJ2-7, with D tentatively TRBD1 or TRBD2 (5 bases each). This CDR3 spans 14 amino acids. CDR1 and CDR2 from the germline V gene are LNHDA and SQIVND (reference sequence). V was shortened by 5 bases and J by 5 bases, with 16 bases between the two germline ends. The CDR3 loop is CASSSGQVINEQYF. As DNA, the CDR3 is TGTGCCAGTAGTTCGGGGCAGGTGATCAACGAGCAGTACTTC.

This clone was seen once. The rearrangement uses TRBV19 and TRBJ1-2; unclear D gene. Trimming removed 5 bases from V and 5 bases from J, with 12 bases in between. Germline values: CDR1 LNHDA, CDR2 SQIVND (reference sequence). The CDR3 is 13 residues long. The CDR3 loop reads CASSPGLDYGYTF. The CDR3 DNA sequence: TGTGCCAGTAGTCCCGGGCTTGATTATGGCTACACCTTC.

J is TRBJ1-2 and V is TRBV19; TRBD1 matches 9 bases. The CDR3 is made up of 19 amino acids. Unmatched junction bases numbered 15, after V lost 4 bases and J lost 0 bases. CDR1 is LNHDA and CDR2 is SQIVND in the germline V gene (reference sequence). CDR3 in amino acids: CASSTPGYDRGISNYGYTF. For the CDR3, the DNA is TGTGCCAGTAGTACACCGGGGTACGACAGGGGGATTTCTAACTATGGCTACACCTTC.

The chain has TRBV11-2 and TRBJ2-7, with D maybe TRBD1 (5 bases). The CDR3 consists of 12 residues. V lost 3 bases, J lost 3 bases, and 6 bases lay in between. Germline CDR1 is SGHAT and CDR2 is FQNNGV. CDR3 amino acids: CASSLQGYEQYF. The CDR3 DNA follows: TGTGCCAGCAGCTTGCAGGGCTACGAGCAGTACTTC.

The chain carries TRBV18 and TRBJ2-7, with D possibly TRBD1 on 5 matching bases. V was pared by 4 bases and J by 3 bases, with 19 bases between. Per the germline V gene, CDR1 is KGHSH and CDR2 is LQKENI. This CDR3 is 16 amino acids long. In nucleotides, the CDR3 is TGTGCCAGCTCACGTCAGGGTGCGTCCTACCTCTACGAGCAGTACTTC. It specifies CASSRQGASYLYEQYF.

The CDR3 DNA sequence: TGTGCCAGCAATGGGGGTTACGAGCAGTACTTC. Amino acid sequence: CASNGGYEQYF. The V call is TRBV28, the J call TRBJ2-7; D assignment may be TRBD1 or TRBD2 (5 bases each). Trimming shortened V by 7 bases and J by 4 bases, and 8 bases separated the two germline ends. Looked up from germline, CDR1 is MDHEN and CDR2 is SYDVKM. The CDR3 sequence is 11 residues long.

The chain uses TRBV25-1 and TRBJ2-7; a possible D gene is TRBD2 (7 bases). The CDR3 contains 15 residues. CDR1 MGHDK and CDR2 SYGVNS come from the germline V gene. V was trimmed by 3 bases and J by 7 bases, leaving 19 bases between them. This chain's CDR3 is CASSDGGLRTPEQYF. The CDR3, as DNA: TGTGCCAGCAGTGACGGGGGGCTGAGGACCCCTGAGCAGTACTTC.

The gene calls are TRBV6-1 and TRBJ2-3; D perhaps matches TRBD2 (7 bases). Germline-derived CDR1 and CDR2 are MNHNS and SASEGT. This CDR3 has 13 residues. Deletions cut 4 bases from V and 4 bases from J, with 9 bases between. CDR3 amino acids: CASSGGGPDTQYF. The CDR3 DNA follows: TGTGCCAGCAGTGGGGGGGGGCCAGATACGCAGTATTTT.

This rearrangement joins TRBV27 to TRBJ2-7, with 8 bases fitting TRBD2. V trimming: 6 bases; J trimming: 5 bases; junction bases outside the gene matches: 6. This CDR3 spans 13 amino acids. Germline loops: CDR1 MNHEY, CDR2 SMNVEV (reference sequence). This chain's CDR3 is CASSPLAGNEQYF. The CDR3, as DNA: TGTGCCAGCAGCCCCCTAGCGGGCAACGAGCAGTACTTC.

This clone was found once. The chain couples TRBV30 to TRBJ2-5, with D hard to call. The CDR3 covers 13 residues. Trimming stripped 5 bases from V and 3 bases from J, with 13 bases between. CDR1 and CDR2 from the germline V gene are GTSNPN and SVGIG (reference sequence). The CDR3 loop reads CAWALRLKETQYF. The CDR3 DNA sequence: TGTGCCTGGGCTTTGCGGCTGAAAGAGACCCAGTACTTC. The variable domain in full, completed from reference TRBV30 and TRBJ2-5, reads SQTIHQWPATLVQPVGSPLSLECTVEGTSNPNLYWYRQAAGRGLQLLFYSVGIGQISSEVPQNLSASRPQDRQFILSSKKLLLSDSGFYLCAWALRLKETQYFGPGTRLLVL.

The V call is TRBV7-3, the J call TRBJ2-1; D is ambiguous. CDR1 is SGHTA and CDR2 is FQGTGA in the germline V gene. This CDR3 has 15 amino acids. V dropped 1 base and J dropped 8 bases, with 15 bases sitting between them. Here the CDR3 DNA reads TGTGCCAGCAGCTTAAAAAGGGTTTTACCCCATGAGCAGTTCTTC. Translation: CASSLKRVLPHEQFF.

The chain couples TRBV29-1 to TRBJ1-1, with a weak D call TRBD1 (5 bases). The CDR3 sequence is 12 residues long. The germline V gene encodes CDR1 SQVTM and CDR2 ANQGSEA. The V end lost 7 bases, the J end lost 4 bases, and 13 bases lay between the germline ends. CDR3 sequence (DNA): TGCAGCGCCCGGGGCGGGATCACTGAAGCTTTCTTT. Translated: CSARGGITEAFF.

The gene calls are TRBV7-9 and TRBJ1-6; D might be TRBD1 (5 bases). There are 14 residues in the CDR3. The germline V gene has CDR1 SEHNR and CDR2 FQNEAQ (reference sequence). V shed 0 bases and J shed 10 bases, with 10 bases lying between them. The CDR3 DNA is TGTGCCAGCAGCTTAGCGGGGCTATCATCACCCCTCCACTTT. It yields the protein CASSLAGLSSPLHF.

The chain is built from TRBV5-1 and TRBJ2-1; TRBD1 aligns across 10 bases. The CDR3 runs to 16 residues. Losses at the gene ends were 0 bases for V and 8 bases for J; bases not matched to a gene: 8. The V gene's germline CDR1 is SGHRS and CDR2 YFSETQ. CDR3 residues: CASSLAAGQGIDEQFF. As DNA, the CDR3 is TGCGCCAGCAGCTTGGCCGCGGGACAGGGGATCGATGAGCAGTTCTTC.